A selection of T cell receptor beta chains follows, all from one sample in a study of CD8 T cells in Susac syndrome. TCRdb called the immunoSEQ multiplex PCR reads again in MiXCR, with one record for every CDR3 protein. The sample shows approximately 57,000 distinct CDR3 sequences, approximately 95% of them seen only once. The sequencing input was CD8+ T cells from PBMCs. These receptor sequences come from a human donor with Susac syndrome. Each CDR3 is given with its conserved first and last residue. A D gene is named only where the DNA matches it firmly. Rows give clone size only sometimes, using once, few, many, or a class for an expanded clone.

v_gene: TRBV7-3; abundance: once; d_gene: NA; j_gene: TRBJ2-1; CDR3nt: TGTGCCAGCAGCTTCTCAGCGGTCAATGAGCAGTTCTTC; CDR3aa: CASSFSAVNEQFF
v_gene: TRBV9; abundance: NA; d_gene: TRBD1; j_gene: TRBJ2-7; CDR3nt: TGTGCCAGCAGCCCCCGACAGGGATTCTACGAGCAGTACTTC; CDR3aa: CASSPRQGFYEQYF
v_gene: TRBV14; abundance: once; d_gene: NA; j_gene: TRBJ2-7; CDR3nt: TGTGCCAGCAGCCCGCCGGGCTCCTACGAGCAGTACTTC; CDR3aa: CASSPPGSYEQYF
v_gene: TRBV13; abundance: NA; d_gene: NA; j_gene: TRBJ2-7; CDR3nt: TGTGCCAGCAGCCCCCCGAGCTCCTACGAGCAGTACTTC; CDR3aa: CASSPPSSYEQYF
v_gene: TRBV9; abundance: NA; d_gene: TRBD2; j_gene: TRBJ2-3; CDR3nt: TGTGCCAGCAGCGTAGTTGGAGCTAGCGGGGTCAGGGGATCAAAGTATTTT; CDR3aa: CASSVVGASGVRGSKYF
v_gene: TRBV7-9; abundance: NA; d_gene: TRBD1; j_gene: TRBJ1-6; CDR3nt: TGTGCCAGCAGCTTACAGACAGGGAATGGGCCCCTCCACTTT; CDR3aa: CASSLQTGNGPLHF
v_gene: TRBV29-1; abundance: NA; d_gene: TRBD1; j_gene: TRBJ2-5; CDR3nt: TGCAGCGTTGAGGGACAGAGTGGGACCCAGTACTTC; CDR3aa: CSVEGQSGTQYF
v_gene: TRBV4-1; abundance: NA; d_gene: NA; j_gene: TRBJ2-7; CDR3nt: TGCGCCAGCAGCCAAGTGGGCCTGAACGGCCTCGAGCAGTACTTC; CDR3aa: CASSQVGLNGLEQYF
v_gene: TRBV9; abundance: NA; d_gene: NA; j_gene: TRBJ2-5; CDR3nt: TGTGCCAGCAGCGTAGACGGGGGCACCAGGGAGACCCAGTACTTC; CDR3aa: CASSVDGGTRETQYF
v_gene: TRBV4-3; abundance: NA; d_gene: NA; j_gene: TRBJ1-2; CDR3nt: TGCGCCAGCAGCCCCGGGACAACCTACACCTTC; CDR3aa: CASSPGTTYTF
v_gene: TRBV12-3/TRBV12-4; abundance: once; d_gene: TRBD1; j_gene: TRBJ1-1; CDR3nt: TGTGCCAGCAGCCCCGACAGGGTGGCTTTCTTT; CDR3aa: CASSPDRVAFF
v_gene: TRBV4-1; abundance: few; d_gene: NA; j_gene: TRBJ2-7; CDR3nt: TGCGCCAGCAGCCAAGATCTCCCGGGGGCTCCCTACGAGCAGTACTTC; CDR3aa: CASSQDLPGAPYEQYF
v_gene: TRBV9; abundance: NA; d_gene: NA; j_gene: TRBJ1-2; CDR3nt: TGTGCCAGCAGCCCACCGGGCCCTAACTATGGCTACACCTTC; CDR3aa: CASSPPGPNYGYTF
v_gene: TRBV4-1; abundance: NA; d_gene: NA; j_gene: TRBJ2-2; CDR3nt: TGCGCCAGCAGCCACCCCAGGGGTACCGGGGAGCTGTTTTTT; CDR3aa: CASSHPRGTGELFF
v_gene: TRBV2; abundance: NA; d_gene: NA; j_gene: TRBJ2-2; CDR3nt: TGTGCCAGCAGGCCGGGACCGAACACCGGGGAGCTGTTTTTT; CDR3aa: CASRPGPNTGELFF
v_gene: TRBV19; abundance: NA; d_gene: NA; j_gene: TRBJ1-3; CDR3nt: TGTGCCAGTTCCTGGACGGTCTCGAACGGAAACACCATATATTTT; CDR3aa: CASSWTVSNGNTIYF
v_gene: TRBV6-5; abundance: NA; d_gene: NA; j_gene: TRBJ2-5; CDR3nt: TGTGCCAGCAGCGTTACATACCCTGATGGGACCCAGTACTTC; CDR3aa: CASSVTYPDGTQYF
v_gene: TRBV5-1; abundance: NA; d_gene: NA; j_gene: TRBJ2-7; CDR3nt: TGCGCCAGCAGCTTGGATTGGCGTTCCTACGAGCAGTACTTC; CDR3aa: CASSLDWRSYEQYF
v_gene: TRBV7-8; abundance: NA; d_gene: NA; j_gene: TRBJ2-4; CDR3nt: TGTGCCAGCAGCTTCCGGGACCAATTAGCCAAAAACATTCAGTACTTC; CDR3aa: CASSFRDQLAKNIQYF
v_gene: TRBV5-6; abundance: NA; d_gene: TRBD1; j_gene: TRBJ1-2; CDR3nt: TGTGCCAGCAGCCGCCTAACGGGACAGAACTATGGCTACACCTTC; CDR3aa: CASSRLTGQNYGYTF
v_gene: TRBV7-9; abundance: NA; d_gene: NA; j_gene: TRBJ2-3; CDR3nt: TGTGCCAGCAGCCTTACCGCGGGACCCGGGCTGATGGATACGCAGTATTTT; CDR3aa: CASSLTAGPGLMDTQYF
v_gene: TRBV12-3/TRBV12-4; abundance: NA; d_gene: NA; j_gene: TRBJ2-7; CDR3nt: TGTGCCAGCAGTTCACCGGGTTCCCCGAGCTCCTACGAGCAGTACTTC; CDR3aa: CASSSPGSPSSYEQYF
v_gene: TRBV7-2; abundance: NA; d_gene: TRBD2; j_gene: TRBJ2-5; CDR3nt: TGTGCCAGCAGCCAACTAGCGGGGGGACGGGAGACCCAGTACTTC; CDR3aa: CASSQLAGGRETQYF
v_gene: TRBV7-6; abundance: NA; d_gene: TRBD1; j_gene: TRBJ1-6; CDR3nt: TGTGCCAGCACCGACAGGGGAGCGAATTCACCCCTCCACTTT; CDR3aa: CASTDRGANSPLHF
v_gene: TRBV12-3/TRBV12-4; abundance: NA; d_gene: TRBD2; j_gene: TRBJ2-3; CDR3nt: TGTGCCAGCAGTCGCACTAGCGTCCGAGACTACCGACATACGCAGTATTTT; CDR3aa: CASSRTSVRDYRHTQYF
v_gene: TRBV7-8; abundance: NA; d_gene: NA; j_gene: TRBJ2-7; CDR3nt: TGTGCCAGCAGCTTAGGTTCCGGGACGGACGAGCAGTACTTC; CDR3aa: CASSLGSGTDEQYF
v_gene: TRBV5-1; abundance: NA; d_gene: NA; j_gene: TRBJ2-7; CDR3nt: TGCGCCAGCAGCTTGGCCTGGAGGGGCTACGAGCAGTACTTC; CDR3aa: CASSLAWRGYEQYF
v_gene: TRBV20-1; abundance: NA; d_gene: NA; j_gene: TRBJ2-3; CDR3nt: TGCAGTGCTAGAGATCTAGGGGCCGGCACAGATACGCAGTATTTT; CDR3aa: CSARDLGAGTDTQYF
v_gene: TRBV12-3/TRBV12-4; abundance: NA; d_gene: NA; j_gene: TRBJ1-2; CDR3nt: TGTGCCAGCAGTTTGAGGGAGACTTACTATGGCTACACCTTC; CDR3aa: CASSLRETYYGYTF
v_gene: TRBV20-1; abundance: NA; d_gene: TRBD1; j_gene: TRBJ2-5; CDR3nt: TGCAGTGCTAGACCCTATAAGGCATCGACAGGGCAGAACGGAGAGACCCAGTACTTC; CDR3aa: CSARPYKASTGQNGETQYF
v_gene: TRBV7-9; abundance: NA; d_gene: NA; j_gene: TRBJ1-6; CDR3nt: TGTGCCAGCAGCTTAGTCCAGGCAAATTCACCCCTCCACTTT; CDR3aa: CASSLVQANSPLHF
v_gene: TRBV15; abundance: NA; d_gene: NA; j_gene: TRBJ2-7; CDR3nt: TGTGCCACCAGCACAATAAAGACAGTCAGCTCCTACGAGCAGTACTTC; CDR3aa: CATSTIKTVSSYEQYF
v_gene: TRBV3-1; abundance: once; d_gene: NA; j_gene: TRBJ2-3; CDR3nt: TGTGCCAGCGGACTGTGGACCCGCACAGATACGCAGTATTTT; CDR3aa: CASGLWTRTDTQYF
v_gene: TRBV4-3; abundance: NA; d_gene: NA; j_gene: TRBJ2-3; CDR3nt: TGCGCCAGCAGCCATTCACAGGAATTCACAGATACGCAGTATTTT; CDR3aa: CASSHSQEFTDTQYF
v_gene: TRBV7-9; abundance: once; d_gene: NA; j_gene: TRBJ2-7; CDR3nt: TGTGCCAGCAGCTTCACTCACCGGGCCGTATACGAGCAGTACTTC; CDR3aa: CASSFTHRAVYEQYF
v_gene: TRBV5-6; abundance: NA; d_gene: NA; j_gene: TRBJ1-6; CDR3nt: TGTGCCAGCAGCTTCCCGGACCCGGGTTCAAGTAATTCACCCCTCCACTTT; CDR3aa: CASSFPDPGSSNSPLHF
v_gene: TRBV5-6; abundance: NA; d_gene: NA; j_gene: TRBJ2-7; CDR3nt: TGTGCCAGCAGCGTCGGGTCTTCCTACGAGCAGTACTTC; CDR3aa: CASSVGSSYEQYF
v_gene: TRBV12-3/TRBV12-4; abundance: NA; d_gene: TRBD2; j_gene: TRBJ2-2; CDR3nt: TGTGCCAGCAGTTTAGGACTAGCGGGGGGGGACACCGGGGAGCTGTTTTTT; CDR3aa: CASSLGLAGGDTGELFF
v_gene: TRBV29-1; abundance: NA; d_gene: NA; j_gene: TRBJ2-7; CDR3nt: TGCAGCGTTGAGGCGGGGCGCGGGCAGTACTTC; CDR3aa: CSVEAGRGQYF
v_gene: TRBV5-6; abundance: NA; d_gene: NA; j_gene: TRBJ2-3; CDR3nt: TGTGCCAGCAGCTTGGTATTCAGGGGAGGAGGGGATACGCAGTATTTT; CDR3aa: CASSLVFRGGGDTQYF
v_gene: TRBV7-8; abundance: NA; d_gene: TRBD1; j_gene: TRBJ1-5; CDR3nt: TGTGCCAGCACTTCGGACAGGGTTAAGGGGGGCAATCAGCCCCAGCATTTT; CDR3aa: CASTSDRVKGGNQPQHF
v_gene: TRBV28; abundance: NA; d_gene: NA; j_gene: TRBJ2-2; CDR3nt: TGTGCCAGCAGCTCAAACAGGAACACCGGGGAGCTGTTTTTT; CDR3aa: CASSSNRNTGELFF
v_gene: TRBV6-5; abundance: once; d_gene: NA; j_gene: TRBJ1-1; CDR3nt: TGTGCCAGCACATTGACAGCCCAGAACACTGAAGCTTTCTTT; CDR3aa: CASTLTAQNTEAFF
v_gene: TRBV9; abundance: few; d_gene: TRBD1; j_gene: TRBJ1-2; CDR3nt: TGTGCCAGCAGCGTAGGAAGGACAGGTCCCAGCTATGGCTACACCTTC; CDR3aa: CASSVGRTGPSYGYTF
v_gene: TRBV5-6; abundance: NA; d_gene: NA; j_gene: TRBJ2-5; CDR3nt: TGTGCCAGCAGCTTGGCCTCGGAGACCCAGTACTTC; CDR3aa: CASSLASETQYF
v_gene: TRBV7-8; abundance: NA; d_gene: NA; j_gene: TRBJ1-5; CDR3nt: TGTGCCAGTCAACTTGGGCGTAGCAATCAGCCCCAGCATTTT; CDR3aa: CASQLGRSNQPQHF
v_gene: TRBV7-9; abundance: NA; d_gene: NA; j_gene: TRBJ1-3; CDR3nt: TGTGCCAGCAGCTCGGTGGACCTCGGAAACACCATATATTTT; CDR3aa: CASSSVDLGNTIYF
v_gene: TRBV5-1; abundance: NA; d_gene: NA; j_gene: TRBJ2-5; CDR3nt: TGCGCCAGCAGTGGGGGGAGAGAGACCCAGTACTTC; CDR3aa: CASSGGRETQYF
v_gene: TRBV13; abundance: NA; d_gene: TRBD1; j_gene: TRBJ1-1; CDR3nt: TGTGCCAGCAGCTTAGAACAGGGGGACAGCTCTGAAGCTTTCTTT; CDR3aa: CASSLEQGDSSEAFF
v_gene: TRBV28; abundance: NA; d_gene: TRBD1; j_gene: TRBJ2-3; CDR3nt: TGTGCCAGCAGTTTGAAACTATGGGACAGCCTTTCCACAGATACGCAGTATTTT; CDR3aa: CASSLKLWDSLSTDTQYF
v_gene: TRBV12-3/TRBV12-4; abundance: NA; d_gene: TRBD1; j_gene: TRBJ1-2; CDR3nt: TGTGCCAGCAGTTCGACAGGGGGCGCTTATAACTATGGCTACACCTTC; CDR3aa: CASSSTGGAYNYGYTF
v_gene: TRBV29-1; abundance: NA; d_gene: NA; j_gene: TRBJ1-3; CDR3nt: TGCAGCGGTAGGGGATCTGGAAACACCATATATTTT; CDR3aa: CSGRGSGNTIYF
v_gene: TRBV7-9; abundance: once; d_gene: NA; j_gene: TRBJ2-3; CDR3nt: TGTGCCAGCAGCTTCTCCCGCAACACAGATACGCAGTATTTT; CDR3aa: CASSFSRNTDTQYF
v_gene: TRBV7-9; abundance: once; d_gene: TRBD1; j_gene: TRBJ2-1; CDR3nt: TGTGCCAGCAGCTCCGTGACAGGGCTTAATGAGCAGTTCTTC; CDR3aa: CASSSVTGLNEQFF
v_gene: TRBV29-1; abundance: NA; d_gene: NA; j_gene: TRBJ2-7; CDR3nt: TGCAGCGTTGAAGGTGGCGAGGGGGAAACCTACGAGCAGTACTTC; CDR3aa: CSVEGGEGETYEQYF
v_gene: TRBV29-1; abundance: NA; d_gene: TRBD2; j_gene: TRBJ2-1; CDR3nt: TGCAGCGCCATTCCGACTAGCGGGGATTCCTACAATGAGCAGTTCTTC; CDR3aa: CSAIPTSGDSYNEQFF
v_gene: TRBV9; abundance: NA; d_gene: NA; j_gene: TRBJ2-3; CDR3nt: TGTGCCAGCAGCGTGGAGGGGGCGGACACAGATACGCAGTATTTT; CDR3aa: CASSVEGADTDTQYF